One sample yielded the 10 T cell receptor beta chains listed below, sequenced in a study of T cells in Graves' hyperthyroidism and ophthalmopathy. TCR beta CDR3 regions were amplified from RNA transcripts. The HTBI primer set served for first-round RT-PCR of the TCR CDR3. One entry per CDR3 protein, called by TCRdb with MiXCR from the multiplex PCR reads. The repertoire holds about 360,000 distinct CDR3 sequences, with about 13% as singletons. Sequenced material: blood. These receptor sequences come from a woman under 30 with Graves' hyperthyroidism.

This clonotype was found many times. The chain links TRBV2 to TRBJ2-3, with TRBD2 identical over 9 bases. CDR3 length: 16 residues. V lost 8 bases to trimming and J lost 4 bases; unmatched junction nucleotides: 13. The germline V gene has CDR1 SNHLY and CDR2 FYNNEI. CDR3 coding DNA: TGTGCCAGCCAGCTTTTAGCGGGGGAGGGCGCAGATACGCAGTATTTT. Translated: CASQLLAGEGADTQYF. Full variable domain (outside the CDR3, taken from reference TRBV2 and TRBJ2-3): EPEVTQTPSHQVTQMGQEVILRCVPISNHLYFYWYRQILGQKVEFLVSFYNNEISEKSEIFDDQFSVERPDGSNFTLKIRSTKLEDSAMYFCASQLLAGEGADTQYFGPGTRLTVL.

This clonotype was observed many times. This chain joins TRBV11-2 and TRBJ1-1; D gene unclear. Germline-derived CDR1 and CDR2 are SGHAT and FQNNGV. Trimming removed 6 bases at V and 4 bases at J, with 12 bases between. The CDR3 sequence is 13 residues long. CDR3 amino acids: CASRGRIGTEAFF. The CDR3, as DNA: TGTGCCAGCAGAGGAAGGATCGGCACTGAAGCTTTCTTT.

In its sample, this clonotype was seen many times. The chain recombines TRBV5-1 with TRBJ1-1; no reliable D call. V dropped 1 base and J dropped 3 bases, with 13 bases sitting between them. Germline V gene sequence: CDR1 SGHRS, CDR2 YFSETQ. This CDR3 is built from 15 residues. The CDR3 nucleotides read TGCGCCAGCAGCTTGCATCGCCCCGGGGACACTGAAGCTTTCTTT. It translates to CASSLHRPGDTEAFF.

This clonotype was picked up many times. The CDR3 spells CASRLQGPASDTQYF. CDR3 nucleotides: TGTGCCAGCAGGTTACAGGGGCCCGCTTCCGATACGCAGTATTTT. This chain connects TRBV28 to TRBJ2-3; 7 bases match TRBD1. V gave up 6 bases and J gave up 6 bases; unmatched junction bases: 12. The CDR3 consists of 15 residues. Germline V gives CDR1 MDHEN, CDR2 SYDVKM.

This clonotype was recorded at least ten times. CDR3 sequence: CSARARGLAGGRNEQFF. The CDR3 nucleotides read TGCAGTGCTAGGGCGAGGGGGCTAGCGGGAGGTCGGAATGAGCAGTTCTTC. This chain connects TRBV20-1 to TRBJ2-1, with 11 positions matching TRBD2. CDR3 length equals 17 residues. V trimming: 3 bases; J trimming: 7 bases; junction bases outside the gene matches: 14. Germline-derived CDR1 and CDR2 are DFQATT and SNEGSKA (reference sequence).

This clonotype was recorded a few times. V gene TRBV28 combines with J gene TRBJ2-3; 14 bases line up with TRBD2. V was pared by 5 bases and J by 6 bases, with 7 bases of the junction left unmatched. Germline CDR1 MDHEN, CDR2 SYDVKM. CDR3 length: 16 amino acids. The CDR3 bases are TGTGCCAGCAGTGCTGGACTAGCGGGGGGAGGGGATACGCAGTATTTT. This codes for CASSAGLAGGGDTQYF. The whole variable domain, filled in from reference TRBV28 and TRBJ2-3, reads DVKVTQSSRYLVKRTGEKVFLECVQDMDHENMFWYRQDPGLGLRLIYFSYDVKMKEKGDIPEGYSVSREKKERFSLILESASTNQTSMYLCASSAGLAGGGDTQYFGPGTRLTVL.

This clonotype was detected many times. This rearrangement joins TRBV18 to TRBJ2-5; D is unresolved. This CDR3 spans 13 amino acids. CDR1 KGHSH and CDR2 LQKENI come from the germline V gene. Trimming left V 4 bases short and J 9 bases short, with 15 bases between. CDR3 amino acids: CASSLQDPRSQYF. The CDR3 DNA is TGTGCCAGCTCACTCCAAGATCCGCGGTCCCAGTACTTC.

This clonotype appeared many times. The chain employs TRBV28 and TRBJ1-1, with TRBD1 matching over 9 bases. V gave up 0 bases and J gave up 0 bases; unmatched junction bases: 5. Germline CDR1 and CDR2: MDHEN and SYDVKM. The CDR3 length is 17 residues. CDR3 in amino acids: CASSLWVGTGMNTEAFF. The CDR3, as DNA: TGTGCCAGCAGTTTATGGGTCGGGACAGGGATGAACACTGAAGCTTTCTTT.

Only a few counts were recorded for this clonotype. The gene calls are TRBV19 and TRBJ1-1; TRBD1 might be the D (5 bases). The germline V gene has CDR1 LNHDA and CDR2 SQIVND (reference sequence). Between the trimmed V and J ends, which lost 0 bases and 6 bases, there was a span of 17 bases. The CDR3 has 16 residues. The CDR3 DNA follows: TGTGCCAGTAGTATAGAGGCATCGGGAGGGGAGGCTGAAGCTTTCTTT. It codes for CASSIEASGGEAEAFF. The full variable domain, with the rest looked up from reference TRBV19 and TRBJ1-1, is DGGITQSPKYLFRKEGQNVTLSCEQNLNHDAMYWYRQDPGQGLRLIYYSQIVNDFQKGDIAEGYSVSREKKESFPLTVTSAQKNPTAFYLCASSIEASGGEAEAFFGQGTRLTVV.

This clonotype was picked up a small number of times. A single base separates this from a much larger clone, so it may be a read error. The CDR3 nucleotides read TGTGTCAGCAGCCCAAACAAGGGTTCAGAGACCCAGTACTTC. Its translation: CVSSPNKGSETQYF. This sequence joins TRBV7-2 and TRBJ2-5; no firm D call. The CDR3 contains 14 residues. From germline, CDR1 is SGHTA and CDR2 FQGNSA.